The entry below describes one T cell receptor (beta chain). This clonotype was recorded at least ten times. Its antigen target is currently unknown. Within one base of it there is no much larger clone, and no base qualities were kept. The data originate from a study of molecular identifiers for immune sequencing clone quantification (dated by TCRdb to 2016 to 2019). General notes on the study: For a replicate experiment, the RNA from either around 20,000 or 99,000 naive CD8 T cells was divided into five aliquots, and four of those aliquots went on to sequencing. This methods study benchmarked molecular-identifier clustering-based TCR repertoire sequencing (MIDCIRS) and TCR RNA copy counting, using CD8 T cells to do so.

The library was generated by PCR. The sequencing machine was an Illumina HiSeq 4000. Bulk TCR libraries were prepared as previously described, using TCR primers listed in Table S5. The Qiagen AllPrep DNA/RNA kit was used to purify total RNA. Reads from multiple sequencing runs of the same library were pooled before analysis. The source study handled its data this way. Reads were retained only if their TCR constant sequence matched exactly, and those retained reads were trimmed to 150 nt and grouped according to their 12-nt molecular barcodes. Within each barcode group, reads were sub-clustered at a 15% Levenshtein threshold, and quality-weighted consensus sequences were built per RNA molecule. Non-functional sequences were filtered out, along with any lower-count sequence sitting one edit away from another sequence. On the basis of fitting two negative binomial distributions, barcode sub-clusters with fewer than 20% of the maximum read count were discarded. TCRdb applied fastp at Q25 and MiXCR to the public reads, then kept only in-frame beta chains. Duplicate CDR3 protein sequences are folded into a single record with the most common DNA and genes. Here the V and J calls rest on TCRdb's processing, not on the authors' analysis. This sample holds around 54,000 distinct CDR3 sequences; about 23% were observed only once. Clones ranked in the top ten supply 1.5% to 2% of the sample.

Libraries of naive CD8 T cells were built from anywhere between about 17,000 and 1,000,000 sorted cells, with 10%, 30% or 50% of the purified RNA used. Naive CD8 T cells were FACS-sorted as CD8+CD4-CCR7+CD45RA+ on a BD FACSAria II into RLT Plus buffer. To test detection sensitivity, Jurkat RNA equal to fewer than 13 TCR copies was added to samples of about 20,000-1,000,000 naive CD8 T cells. CD8 T cells were enriched with RosetteSep CD8+ T Cell Enrichment Cocktail and Ficoll-Paque, followed by ACK red cell lysis. Overall study results and their limits: When barcode sub-clustering was omitted, TCR diversity was inflated by chimeric consensus sequences, with chimeras reaching as high as 47%. In CMV-specific effector cells, clones with more than 20 RNA copies contained over 99% of molecules, whereas in naive cells such clones contained under 1% of molecules. The naive libraries included spiked-in Jurkat TCR RNA (roughly nine copies' worth), and this Jurkat TCR RNA is not part of the donor repertoire. About 3.1 recovered TCR RNA copies per cell were obtained by modeling, versus approximately 9 by digital PCR, implying a capture efficiency of approximately 27%. Highly expanded clone sizes could be underestimated if identical TCR molecules share a barcode. A single cell's worth of spiked-in Jurkat TCR RNA was reported detectable even among one million naive CD8 T cells.

This clonotype was obtained from a human donor in good health. Some libraries in this study had Jurkat cell RNA spiked in. The sample taken for sequencing was naive CD8+ T cells from blood, with Jurkat cell RNA spiked in. The sample's cell subset or site label, decoded: FACS-sorted CD8+CD4-CCR7+CD45RA+ naive T cells.

The CDR3 here reads CASSHVAGGHNEQFF. The DNA is as follows: TGTGCCAGCAGCCACGTAGCGGGAGGGCACAATGAGCAGTTCTTC. The rearranged segments are TRBV6-2 or TRBV6-3 and TRBJ2-1; TRBD2 fits 11 bases in the junction. Compared with germline, V lacks 6 bases and J lacks 5 bases; bases without a gene match: 6. From the cysteine through the phenylalanine, the CDR3 covers 15 amino acids. The only DNA kept is the CDR3, 45 bases in frame from the first base. Sequences MNHEY (CDR1) and SVGEGT (CDR2) are obtained from the germline V gene.